One and the same sample provided the 13 T cell receptor beta chains below, sequenced in a study of CD8+ T cells in alopecia areata (dated by TCRdb to the late 2010s). Library method: the immunoSEQ multiplex PCR assay. To provide template for TCR sequencing, every sample had RNA extracted and reverse transcribed into cDNA. This immuneACCESS table, as held by TCRdb, lists in-frame sequences with V and J called but not all clones. Of the missing ones, under half trace to an unresolved V gene in checked studies; the others have no known cause. The sample contains about 180,000 clones, about 63% of them found a single time. The ten largest clones represent 1.7% of the sample. The time point label here, explained by the study, means: baseline before oral tofacitinib. Specimen: CD4+ T cells sorted from blood, collected at week 0. These receptors originate from a human donor with alopecia areata.

The chain recombines TRBV6-1 with TRBJ2-4; D is unresolved. This CDR3 region has 13 residues. V lost 1 base to trimming and J lost 7 bases, with 8 bases between them. Germline V CDR1 and CDR2: MNHNS, SASEGT. CDR3 loop: CASSEGARNIQYF. CDR3 nucleotides: TGTGCCAGCAGTGAAGGGGCCAGGAACATTCAGTACTTC.

CDR3 region: CASSGQGAGNQPQHF. In nucleotides, the CDR3 is TGTGCCAGCAGTGGACAGGGGGCGGGCAATCAGCCCCAGCATTTT. The rearrangement links TRBV6-5 to TRBJ1-5; 11 positions agree with TRBD1. With 5 bases clipped from V and 2 bases from J, the junction kept 2 bases outside the gene matches. The CDR3 length is 15 residues. Germline V gives CDR1 MNHEY, CDR2 SVGAGI.

The chain combines TRBV29-1 with TRBJ2-1, with 12 positions matching TRBD1. CDR1 is SQVTM and CDR2 is ANQGSEA in the germline V gene. The ends lost 8 bases at V and 10 bases at J; junction bases unmatched: 9. This CDR3 has 13 amino acids. DNA of the CDR3: TGCAGCATCGGGACAGGGGGCACGATAGAGCAGTTCTTC. Encoded protein: CSIGTGGTIEQFF.

This clone has only a few counts. The V call is TRBV10-3, the J call TRBJ1-2; the match to TRBD1 covers 8 bases. Germline loops: CDR1 ENHRY, CDR2 SYGVKD. The J segment lost 5 bases and the V segment lost 9 bases, leaving 11 bases of the junction unmatched. The CDR3 consists of 14 residues. DNA of the CDR3: TGTGCCATTCGTTACGGGACAGGCAATTATGGCTACACCTTC. This codes for CAIRYGTGNYGYTF.

The chain couples TRBV27 to TRBJ2-7; 7 bases fit TRBD1. V dropped 3 bases and J dropped 1; count of bases not matched to a gene: 0. The length of the CDR3 is 13 residues. Germline values: CDR1 MNHEY, CDR2 SMNVEV (reference sequence). CDR3: CASSLGQSYEQYF. The CDR3 DNA reads TGTGCCAGCAGTTTGGGACAGTCCTACGAGCAGTACTTC.

The chain combines TRBV5-5 with TRBJ2-5; 9 bases line up with TRBD1. The V gene end was trimmed by 0 bases and the J gene end by 3 bases; junction bases not matched to a gene: 3. Germline V gives CDR1 SGHKS, CDR2 YYEKEE (reference sequence). This CDR3 contains 15 residues. In nucleotides, the CDR3 is TGTGCCAGCAGCTTGGGACAGGGGGTAGAAGAGACCCAGTACTTC. Its translation: CASSLGQGVEETQYF.

The V call is TRBV5-6, the J call TRBJ2-7; tentatively, D is TRBD2 (6 bases). V was clipped by 4 bases and J by 3 bases, with 11 bases between them. The CDR3 is 13 amino acids. The germline CDR1 and CDR2 sequences are SGHDT and YYEEEE. The CDR3 spells CASSPTRSYEQYF. Written as DNA, the CDR3 is TGTGCCAGCAGCCCGACTAGAAGCTACGAGCAGTACTTC.

V usage is TRBV29-1 and J usage is TRBJ1-1; 7 nucleotides line up with TRBD1. Germline-derived CDR1 and CDR2 are SQVTM and ANQGSEA. The CDR3 runs to 16 residues. V gave up 8 bases and J gave up 3 bases; unmatched junction bases: 18. The CDR3 nucleotides are TGCAGCCACCGAGGGGACAGAGCTCATCGGGACACTGAAGCTTTCTTT. Protein sequence: CSHRGDRAHRDTEAFF.

V and J are TRBV5-6 and TRBJ1-2; 8 bases line up with TRBD1. This CDR3 comprises 14 residues. The J segment lost 8 bases and the V segment lost 4 bases, leaving 10 bases of the junction unmatched. CDR1 and CDR2 (germline): SGHDT, YYEEEE. The CDR3, as DNA: TGTGCCAGCAGCCCCGGACAGGGAGGATACGGCTACACCTTC. This translates into CASSPGQGGYGYTF. Combining the CDR3 with reference TRBV5-6 and TRBJ1-2 gives the whole variable domain DAGVTQSPTHLIKTRGQQVTLRCSPKSGHDTVSWYQQALGQGPQFIFQYYEEEERQRGNFPDRFSGHQFPNYSSELNVNALLLGDSALYLCASSPGQGGYGYTFGSGTRLTVV.

The rearrangement links TRBV14 to TRBJ2-3; D gene unclear. Germline CDR1 reads SGHDN; CDR2 reads FVKESK. Trimming shortened V by 2 bases and J by 1 base, and 4 bases separated the two germline ends. The CDR3 runs to 13 residues. CDR3: CASSQWGTDTQYF. CDR3 nucleotide sequence: TGTGCCAGCAGCCAATGGGGCACAGATACGCAGTATTTT.

The chain couples TRBV29-1 to TRBJ2-7, with D possibly being TRBD1 (6 bases). The CDR3 spans 14 residues. CDR1 is SQVTM, CDR2 ANQGSEA, per germline. V shed 6 bases and J shed 1 base, with 16 bases lying between them. CDR3 in amino acids: CSVAWTALSYEQYF. The CDR3, as DNA: TGCAGCGTGGCATGGACAGCCCTTTCCTACGAGCAGTACTTC.

The V gene is TRBV4-3, the J gene TRBJ1-5, with D perhaps matching TRBD1 (6 bases). Trimming removed 0 bases from V and 4 bases from J, with 13 bases in between. Germline V gives CDR1 LGHNA, CDR2 YSLEER. This CDR3 comprises 16 residues. CDR3 DNA sequence: TGCGCCAGCAGCCAAGAGCAGGGGCAGGGGAATCAGCCCCAGCATTTT. This gives the protein CASSQEQGQGNQPQHF.

CDR3 nucleotides: TGTGCCTGGAGTGTAGACTACAATGAGCAGTTCTTC. This translates into CAWSVDYNEQFF. The chain combines TRBV30 with TRBJ2-1; D uncertain. The CDR3 sequence is 12 residues long. Trimming removed 0 bases at V and 3 bases at J, with 3 bases between. CDR1 and CDR2 from the germline V gene are GTSNPN and SVGIG (reference sequence).